This T cell receptor beta chain derives from a study of OX40 agonist ivuxolimab in advanced cancers. Turning to the overall study: Ivuxolimab was a fully human IgG2 agonistic monoclonal antibody targeting the costimulatory receptor OX40 (CD134). A male proportion of about 79% and a mean age of roughly 55 years, ranging from 23 to 79, were recorded for the dose-escalation cohort. Patients were allowed to have had prior anti-PD-1, anti-PD-L1 or anti-CTLA-4 therapy, and around 37% of the dose-escalation patients had previously received checkpoint inhibitors. Of the approximately 50 dose-escalation patients, hepatocellular carcinoma was present in 19, melanoma in roughly 15, renal cell carcinoma in 9 and head and neck cancer in 9. The purpose of peripheral TCRbeta sequencing was to test whether ivuxolimab changed TCR sequence diversity and led to clonal T-cell expansion. Intravenous ivuxolimab was administered to patients every 2 weeks at six dose levels: 0.01, 0.1, 0.3, 1.5, 3 and 10 mg/kg. Three dose-escalation patients achieved partial responses, one with hepatocellular carcinoma and two with cutaneous melanoma. The monotherapy dose-escalation portion (N of about 49 patients) of the phase I ivuxolimab trial is reported in the paper.

Points on this clone: Its antigen is still unknown. Base qualities were left out, and no much larger clone turns up one base away.

For sequencing of the TCRbeta CDR3 region, genomic DNA was extracted from the sorted cells. TCRbeta CDR3 regions were sequenced using the immunoSEQ Assay. The table comes from immuneACCESS by way of TCRdb, which keeps in-frame sequences with V and J called. Part of the clones is missing from these tables; in studies checked, under half for an unresolved V gene and the rest for unknown reasons. The sample data list 66,000 or so clones, and around 92% of these were observed just once. 20% to 30% of the sample is held by the ten biggest clonotypes. The trial excluded patients who had a history of autoimmune disease or were on systemic immunosuppression. Peripheral blood for TCR sequencing was drawn from every dose cohort at baseline, at cycle 4 day 1 and at cycle 7 day 1. Samples were obtained from an open-label, multicenter, first-in-human phase I dose-escalation trial of ivuxolimab. The trial enrolled adults with locally advanced or metastatic head and neck squamous cell, hepatocellular, melanoma or renal cell carcinoma. CD4+ and CD8+ T cells were sorted separately from peripheral blood before TCR sequencing.

The study at large found these results: Clonal expansion of both CD4+ and CD8+ blood T cells was observed from baseline to week 6 at doses 0.1 to 3.0 mg/kg. In partial responders in the 0.1-3.0 mg/kg groups, normalized peripheral clonal expansion was found to be among the lowest, especially among CD8+ T cells. Which antigens the clonally expanded peripheral T cells were specific for was not determined. After ivuxolimab, expanded clones were on average more numerous among CD8+ T cells than among CD4+ T cells. Low levels of normalized T-cell clonal expansion were also seen in some patients who did not respond.

From a lookup of the germline V gene, CDR1 and CDR2 are LGHNA and YSLEER. V gives up 0 bases and J gives up 2 bases, and the segment between their germline ends measures 11 bases. Taken from cysteine to phenylalanine, the CDR3 has 15 residues. Here the CDR3 DNA is all that survives: 45 bases in frame from base 1. In this chain, TRBV4-3 is recombined with TRBJ2-7; no D gene can be assigned with confidence. This clonotype was obtained from an adult with an advanced solid tumor such as melanoma, head and neck, liver or kidney cancer. Source: CD4+ or CD8+ T cells sorted from blood, taken in a trial of the OX40 agonist ivuxolimab. The nucleotide sequence reads TGCGCCAGCAGCCAAGATCCGCTGGTAACCTACGAGCAGTACTTC. This codes for CASSQDPLVTYEQYF.